This TCR beta chain comes out of a study of blood T cell repertoires in COVID-19. Under the authors' procedure: Amplification from reference gene primers served as the basis for estimated nucleated cell counts. Sequenced by immunoSEQ multiplex PCR; TCRdb stores in-frame clones only, minus some. That table is the source of V, J and clone size, and D and trimming were worked out from the DNA. The sample lists about 140,000 clones, approximately 82% occurring once. Germline CDR1 reads MNHEY; CDR2 reads SVGAGI. Trimming left V 6 bases short and J 8 bases short, with 13 bases between. The CDR3 totals 12 residues.

The sequenced sample was peripheral blood. The TCR comes from a man aged 60 to 75 who had recovered from COVID-19. V is TRBV6-5 and J is TRBJ1-2, with TRBD1 as a possible D gene (6 bases). CDR3 coding DNA: TGTGCCAGCAGGAACAGGGTCGGAGGCTACACCTTC. It encodes CASRNRVGGYTF.